This T cell receptor (beta chain) is drawn from a study of shared T cell receptors in the human thymus. TCRdb's copy holds only in-frame clones and misses some; the assay was immunoSEQ multiplex PCR. The sample has roughly 700,000 clones; 85% to 90% are singletons. CDR1 is SQVTM, CDR2 ANQGSEA, per germline. This CDR3 spans 13 amino acids. The germline V and J ends were trimmed by 6 bases and 0 bases, with 12 bases remaining between them. These data also featured in a second study, about human thymus T cells. That study adds: Thymus tissue for the work was resected from patients undergoing corrective heart surgery. As related research reported, thymic repertoires overlapped highly among unrelated individuals.

Sequencing used thymocytes. V gene TRBV29-1 combines with J gene TRBJ2-7, with D maybe TRBD2 (5 bases). The TCR sequence derives from a boy under two years old with a congenital heart defect. CDR3 residues: CSVGERSSYEQYF. The CDR3 DNA sequence: TGCAGCGTGGGAGAGCGCAGCTCCTACGAGCAGTACTTC.